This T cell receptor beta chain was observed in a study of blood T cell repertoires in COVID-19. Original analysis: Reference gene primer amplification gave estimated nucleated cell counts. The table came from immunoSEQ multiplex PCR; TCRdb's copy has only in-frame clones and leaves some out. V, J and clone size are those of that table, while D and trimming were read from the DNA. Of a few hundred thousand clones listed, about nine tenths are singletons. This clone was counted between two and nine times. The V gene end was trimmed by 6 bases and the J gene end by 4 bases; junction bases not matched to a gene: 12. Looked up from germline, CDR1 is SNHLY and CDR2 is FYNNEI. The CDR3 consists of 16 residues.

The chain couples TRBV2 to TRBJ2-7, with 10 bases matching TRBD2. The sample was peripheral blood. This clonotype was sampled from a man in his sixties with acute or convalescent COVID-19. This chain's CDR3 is CASRLTTSGNSYEQYF. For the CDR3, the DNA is TGTGCCAGCAGGTTAACTACTAGCGGGAATAGTTACGAGCAGTACTTC.